The 12 T cell receptor beta chains listed next were all sequenced from one sample in a study of CD8 T cells in ankylosing spondylitis. For these TCRs, the target antigens are not known. TCRdb fed the 5' RACE reads into MiXCR, producing one record per CDR3 protein. In the table there are 800,000 to 900,000 distinct CDR3 sequences, around 11% of which are singletons. Study observations and caveats: Characteristic of ankylosing spondylitis blood, it appeared, was a TCR beta motif comprising roughly eight highly homologous variants.

The sample consisted of blood, either unsorted or a sorted T cell fraction (not recorded which). The source of these receptors is a male donor with ankylosing spondylitis.

The J gene is TRBJ1-1, the V gene TRBV20-1; D perhaps matches TRBD1 (6 bases). V was cut by 0 bases and J by 6 bases, with 17 bases left in between. The CDR3 is made up of 15 amino acids. Germline lookup yields CDR1 DFQATT and CDR2 SNEGSKA (reference sequence). The CDR3 protein is CSARDPAGVNAEAFF. The CDR3, as DNA: TGCAGTGCTAGAGATCCCGCAGGGGTAAATGCTGAAGCTTTCTTT.

Points on this clonotype: A read error is possible here, since a much larger clone lies one base away. The rearrangement links TRBV7-2 to TRBJ1-5; D perhaps matches TRBD1 (5 bases). The CDR3 totals 15 residues. V gave up 0 bases and J gave up 6 bases, with 12 bases separating them. The V gene's germline CDR1 is SGHTA and CDR2 FQGNSA. The CDR3 bases are TGTGCCAGCAGCTTAGCAGGAGGGGTGGTTCAGCCCCAGCATTTT. Translated, it gives CASSLAGGVVQPQHF.

This clonotype was found a few times. The V and J genes are TRBV6-1 and TRBJ2-1, with D possibly being TRBD1 (5 bases). V was clipped by 5 bases and J by 6 bases, with 17 bases between them. This CDR3 region has 15 residues. The germline V gene encodes CDR1 MNHNS and CDR2 SASEGT. The CDR3 sequence: CASSRTSSLGNEQFF. The CDR3 region has the DNA TGTGCCAGCAGTAGGACATCCTCTCTGGGCAATGAGCAGTTCTTC.

This clonotype appeared a few times. The genes are TRBV28 and TRBJ2-2, with 7 bases fitting TRBD2. The V gene end was trimmed by 2 bases and the J gene end by 1 base; junction bases not matched to a gene: 4. In germline, CDR1 is MDHEN, CDR2 SYDVKM. The CDR3 has 16 residues. The CDR3 region has the DNA TGTGCCAGCAGTTTACCGGGCGGGAGGAACACCGGGGAGCTGTTTTTT. Its translation is CASSLPGGRNTGELFF.

This clonotype was found many times. The rearrangement uses TRBV5-1 and TRBJ1-2; D is unresolved. Trimming took 0 bases from V and 4 from J, leaving 7 bases between them. This CDR3 is built from 13 residues. Germline V gene data show CDR1 as SGHRS and CDR2 as YFSETQ. CDR3 region: CASSLEPGYGYTF. The CDR3 DNA sequence: TGCGCCAGCAGCTTGGAACCAGGCTATGGCTACACCTTC.

This clonotype was recorded a few times. The chain uses TRBV20-1 and TRBJ1-1; D ambiguous. V dropped 6 bases and J dropped 2 bases, with 10 bases sitting between them. The length of the CDR3 is 12 residues. Per the germline V gene, CDR1 is DFQATT and CDR2 is SNEGSKA (reference sequence). The CDR3 DNA follows: TGCAGTGCCCACCAACCAAACACTGAAGCTTTCTTT. Protein sequence: CSAHQPNTEAFF.

The rearrangement links TRBV4-3 to TRBJ1-4, with D unclear. The CDR3 is 16 residues long. Germline loops: CDR1 LGHNA, CDR2 YSLEER. The V end was cut by 1 base, the J end by 8 bases, with 17 bases between. The CDR3 DNA is TGCGCCAGCAGCCAAGCATTCTTACAGACGTACGAAAAACTGTTTTTT. Protein: CASSQAFLQTYEKLFF.

This clonotype was seen many times. The J gene is TRBJ2-4, the V gene TRBV7-2, with D perhaps matching TRBD1 (6 bases). Germline CDR1 and CDR2: SGHTA and FQGNSA. This CDR3 contains 14 residues. V was clipped by 8 bases and J by 4 bases, with 15 bases between them. CDR3 DNA sequence: TGTGCCAGCTCACCCCCAGGGGCAAAAAACATTCAGTACTTC. Its protein is CASSPPGAKNIQYF.

This clonotype has more than one count but fewer than ten. For the CDR3, the DNA is TGTGCCAGCAGCCACCCGGGGGGACCGGAACCCTACGAGCAGTACTTC. Its protein product is CASSHPGGPEPYEQYF. The rearrangement joins TRBV4-2 to TRBJ2-7; 7 bases align to TRBD2. Germline CDR1 reads LGHNA; CDR2 reads YNFKEQ. V trimming: 3 bases; J trimming: 2 bases; junction bases outside the gene matches: 10. The CDR3 extends over 16 amino acids.

This CDR3 is CASRYKPGPKAKNIQYF. CDR3 in DNA: TGTGCCAGCAGATACAAACCGGGTCCTAAAGCCAAAAACATTCAGTACTTC. The chain recombines TRBV28 with TRBJ2-4; no firm D call. V was shortened by 6 bases and J by 0 bases, with 18 bases between the two germline ends. Germline CDR1 MDHEN, CDR2 SYDVKM. This CDR3 is 17 amino acids long.

The table lists this clonotype with many counts. This chain connects TRBV20-1 to TRBJ2-1; D uncertain. This CDR3 has 14 residues. V lost 6 bases to trimming and J lost 8 bases, with 20 bases between them. Germline V gene lookup returns CDR1 DFQATT and CDR2 SNEGSKA (reference sequence). The CDR3 nucleotides are TGCAGTGCAAAAGGCAGGCTCCCCAGCTATGAGCAGTTCTTC. Translation gives CSAKGRLPSYEQFF.

Only a few counts were recorded for this clonotype. The V gene is TRBV6-1, the J gene TRBJ1-2; 7 bases map to TRBD1. Germline V lookup: CDR1 MNHNS, CDR2 SASEGT. V was pared by 6 bases and J by 0 bases, with 7 bases of the junction left unmatched. The length of the CDR3 is 15 residues. This CDR3 is CASRHRQGPNYGYTF. CDR3 coding DNA: TGTGCCAGCAGACACCGACAGGGCCCTAACTATGGCTACACCTTC.